The sequence of this T cell receptor beta chain was determined in a study of cytomegalovirus exposure and HLA in healthy donors. It was with 60 Vbeta and 13 Jbeta primers that the PCR ran. The assay was immunoSEQ multiplex PCR, and TCRdb's table has in-frame clones only and misses some. The sample includes about 190,000 clones, roughly 77% of them seen just once. Broader study findings: The HLA-A and HLA-B alleles of most subjects were reportedly predicted accurately from TCR beta sequences. Across donors, presence/absence analyses took sequencing depth to be roughly uniform.

This clone is a singleton in its sample. Its cognate antigen is unknown. Source material: PBMCs. The TCR comes from a man aged 25 to 40 in good health and CMV-seropositive.

In nucleotides, the CDR3 is TGTGCCAGCGGGCGGGCTACCGGGACAGAGCAGTACTTC. It codes for CASGRATGTEQYF. The V call is TRBV7-9, the J call TRBJ2-7, with a tentative D call TRBD1 (6 bases). Germline loops: CDR1 SEHNR, CDR2 FQNEAQ (reference sequence). The CDR3 runs to 13 residues. Between the trimmed V and J ends, which lost 8 bases and 7 bases, there was a span of 18 bases.